These 16 T cell receptor beta chains share one sample of origin, sequenced in a study of blood T cells in healthy people across ages. Together with a sample-barcoded 5' primer, a J-beta primer mix was included in a second PCR lasting about 6 to 12 cycles. TCRdb reprocessed the 5' RACE reads with MiXCR, giving one entry per CDR3 protein. The table has over 700,000 distinct CDR3 sequences, 20% to 25% seen once. The same sample was also used in a study of T cells of mothers and their children.

Sequencing input: blood. These receptors were collected from a boy aged 5-17 years in good health.

The V and J genes are TRBV27 and TRBJ1-2; no clear D. CDR3 length equals 13 residues. Germline V CDR1 and CDR2: MNHEY, SMNVEV (reference sequence). Trimming took 6 bases from V and 5 from J, leaving 13 bases between them. CDR3 bases: TGTGCCAGCAGCCCCGCTTCCTCGTATGGCTACACCTTC. Protein product: CASSPASSYGYTF.

In regard to this clonotype: Germline and junction disagree at one end, which may indicate a read error. This rearrangement joins TRBV27 to TRBJ2-5; D may be TRBD1 (5 bases). The DNA matches TRBJ2-7 better at its end, which makes the J call doubtful. Germline V CDR1 and CDR2: MNHEY, SMNVEV (reference sequence). The CDR3 length is 14 residues. The CDR3 protein is CASSLSRTSCEQYF. The CDR3 DNA is TGTGCCAGCAGTTTAAGCAGGACATCCTGCGAGCAGTACTTC.

The table lists this clonotype with a few counts. The chain joins TRBV7-8 to TRBJ2-5; 11 nucleotides agree with TRBD2. Trimming cost V 4 bases and J 5 bases; bases outside gene matches: 6. Per the germline V gene, CDR1 is SGHVS and CDR2 is FQNEAQ. The length of the CDR3 is 15 residues. CDR3 DNA: TGTGCCAGCAGCTATAGCGGGGGGGCAGGCGAGACCCAGTACTTC. This codes for CASSYSGGAGETQYF.

The chain links TRBV11-2 to TRBJ2-2; D not resolved. Germline loops: CDR1 SGHAT, CDR2 FQNNGV. The ends were cut back, 1 base at V and 3 bases at J, with 6 bases in the middle. CDR3 length equals 14 residues. The CDR3 nucleotides read TGTGCCAGCAGCTTAGTTGCTTACACCGGGGAGCTGTTTTTT. Its protein is CASSLVAYTGELFF.

The sample holds a few counts of this clonotype. This chain connects TRBV20-1 to TRBJ2-5, with TRBD2 matching 7 bases. Germline trimming cut 2 bases from V and 4 bases from J; bases unmatched to any gene: 16. Germline CDR1 is DFQATT and CDR2 is SNEGSKA (reference sequence). The length of the CDR3 is 17 residues. In nucleotides, the CDR3 is TGCAGTGCTAGAACCCATCGGAGCGGGATCGGGGCAGAGACCCAGTACTTC. Its protein product is CSARTHRSGIGAETQYF.

At least ten counts were recorded for this clonotype. This CDR3 reads CASSHGRGSTFF. DNA of the CDR3: TGTGCCAGCAGCCACGGGAGGGGGTCGACTTTCTTT. This chain joins TRBV3-1 and TRBJ1-1; possibly TRBD1 for D (6 bases). CDR1 is LGHDT and CDR2 is YNNKEL in the germline V gene (reference sequence). The V end lost 3 bases, the J end lost 12 bases, and 14 bases lay between the germline ends. This CDR3 spans 12 amino acids.

The CDR3 here is CASSPDGATPQPQHF. The CDR3 region has the DNA TGCGCCAGCAGCCCGGATGGGGCTACACCCCAGCCCCAGCATTTT. This sequence joins TRBV5-1 and TRBJ1-5; weak D call: TRBD1 (5 bases). The germline V and J ends were trimmed by 4 bases and 7 bases, with 18 bases remaining between them. CDR1 SGHRS and CDR2 YFSETQ come from the germline V gene. The CDR3 totals 15 residues.

This chain links TRBV5-4 with TRBJ2-7; TRBD1 aligns across 12 bases. Germline CDR1 and CDR2: SGHNT and YYREEE (reference sequence). The CDR3 contains 16 residues. J lost 5 bases, V lost 4 bases, and 10 bases had no gene match. DNA for the CDR3: TGTGCCAGCAGCCTACCGGGACAGGGGGCGCGTAACGAGCAGTACTTC. Amino acids: CASSLPGQGARNEQYF.

This clonotype was seen a few times. V gene TRBV19 combines with J gene TRBJ2-7; TRBD2 agrees at 7 bases. V lost 3 bases to trimming and J lost 2 bases; unmatched junction nucleotides: 10. Germline V lookup: CDR1 LNHDA, CDR2 SQIVND (reference sequence). The CDR3 is made up of 16 amino acids. CDR3 coding DNA: TGTGCCAGTAGTATTATGGCGGGAGAGACACCCTACGAGCAGTACTTC. It yields the protein CASSIMAGETPYEQYF.

The sample holds a few counts of this clonotype. The chain is built from TRBV5-1 and TRBJ2-3, with 11 bases lining up with TRBD1. J was trimmed by 4 bases and V by 4 bases; bases with no gene match: 2. Germline CDR1 reads SGHRS; CDR2 reads YFSETQ. The length of the CDR3 is 14 residues. Here the CDR3 DNA reads TGCGCCAGCAGCACGGGACAGGGGGCAGATACGCAGTATTTT. Protein product: CASSTGQGADTQYF.

In its sample, this clonotype was seen a few times. The rearrangement links TRBV5-1 to TRBJ2-3; no reliable D call. Deletions cut 3 bases from V and 5 bases from J, with 7 bases between. The CDR3 covers 12 residues. CDR1 is SGHRS, CDR2 YFSETQ, per germline. The CDR3 region has the DNA TGCGCCAGCAGCTCGAAGGGAGATACGCAGTATTTT. Protein product: CASSSKGDTQYF.

This clonotype was detected ten times or more. The V call is TRBV7-2, the J call TRBJ1-4; 8 bases align to TRBD1. This CDR3 is 15 amino acids long. Trimming cost V 5 bases and J 5 bases; bases outside gene matches: 7. The germline V gene encodes CDR1 SGHTA and CDR2 FQGNSA. CDR3 sequence: CASSETGVVNEKLFF. DNA of the CDR3: TGTGCCAGCAGCGAGACAGGGGTCGTAAATGAAAAACTGTTTTTT.

The chain joins TRBV25-1 to TRBJ2-5; 7 bases line up with TRBD1. CDR1 MGHDK and CDR2 SYGVNS come from the germline V gene. V lost 6 bases, J lost 2 bases, and 9 bases stayed unmatched. This CDR3 is 15 amino acids long. The CDR3 is CASRPETGRQETQYF. DNA of the CDR3: TGTGCCAGCAGACCTGAGACAGGGCGGCAAGAGACCCAGTACTTC.

This clonotype was seen only a few times. The chain couples TRBV3-1 to TRBJ1-1; D gene uncertain. This CDR3 is 14 amino acids long. Germline assignment: CDR1 LGHDT and CDR2 YNNKEL (reference sequence). V lost 1 base and J lost 0, with 6 bases in between. The CDR3, as DNA: TGTGCCAGCAGCCAAGGCCCGGTGAACACTGAAGCTTTCTTT. As protein: CASSQGPVNTEAFF.

The chain is built from TRBV20-1 and TRBJ1-1; D remains ambiguous. V was pared by 1 base and J by 3 bases, with 12 bases between. There are 14 residues in the CDR3. CDR1 and CDR2 (germline): DFQATT, SNEGSKA (reference sequence). This chain's CDR3 is CSARVPVTDTEAFF. The CDR3 nucleotides are TGCAGTGCTAGAGTTCCAGTTACGGACACTGAAGCTTTCTTT.

The rearrangement links TRBV24-1 to TRBJ2-3; tentative D call: TRBD2 (5 bases). Between the trimmed V and J ends, which lost 1 base and 8 bases, there was a span of 9 bases. The V gene's germline CDR1 is KGHDR and CDR2 SFDVKD. This CDR3 comprises 13 residues. The CDR3 is CATSDFEGRTQYF. In DNA, the CDR3 is TGTGCCACCAGTGATTTCGAGGGTCGTACGCAGTATTTT.